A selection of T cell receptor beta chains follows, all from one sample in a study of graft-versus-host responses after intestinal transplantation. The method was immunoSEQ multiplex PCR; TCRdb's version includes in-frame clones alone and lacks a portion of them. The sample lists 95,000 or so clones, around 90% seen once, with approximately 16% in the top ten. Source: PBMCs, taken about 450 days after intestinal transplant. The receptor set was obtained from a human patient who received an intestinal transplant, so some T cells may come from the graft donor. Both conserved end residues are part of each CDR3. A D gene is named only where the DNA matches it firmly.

cdr3_aa: CASSYGGAEQYF; d_call: NA; v_call: TRBV6-6; j_call: TRBJ2-7
cdr3_aa: CSCRGGTEAFF; d_call: TRBD1; v_call: TRBV29-1; j_call: TRBJ1-1
cdr3_aa: CASAPGREKEKLFF; d_call: NA; v_call: TRBV10-2; j_call: TRBJ1-4
cdr3_aa: CASSLQGNYGYTF; d_call: NA; v_call: TRBV27; j_call: TRBJ1-2
cdr3_aa: CASSAYTHGYTF; d_call: NA; v_call: TRBV7-2; j_call: TRBJ1-2
cdr3_aa: CASSPEGATWGEQYF; d_call: NA; v_call: TRBV6-5; j_call: TRBJ2-7
cdr3_aa: CASSVESGLGETQYF; d_call: TRBD2; v_call: TRBV9; j_call: TRBJ2-5
cdr3_aa: CASSDQPGGNSPLHF; d_call: NA; v_call: TRBV6-4; j_call: TRBJ1-6
cdr3_aa: CASSRWAGYTF; d_call: NA; v_call: TRBV19; j_call: TRBJ1-2
cdr3_aa: CASSSGTSGYEQYF; d_call: TRBD2; v_call: TRBV13; j_call: TRBJ2-7
cdr3_aa: CASSQAGHLAYEQYF; d_call: NA; v_call: TRBV5-4; j_call: TRBJ2-7
cdr3_aa: CASSSWTSGNTIYF; d_call: NA; v_call: TRBV11-2; j_call: TRBJ1-3
cdr3_aa: CASSYRTGGVTEAFF; d_call: TRBD1; v_call: TRBV6-5; j_call: TRBJ1-1
cdr3_aa: CASSVGPGEYNEQFF; d_call: NA; v_call: TRBV9; j_call: TRBJ2-1
cdr3_aa: CASSYAGSTDTQYF; d_call: NA; v_call: TRBV6-5; j_call: TRBJ2-3
cdr3_aa: CASSQVGRGFIEKLFF; d_call: NA; v_call: TRBV4-1; j_call: TRBJ1-4
cdr3_aa: CASSYSGAKNSPLHF; d_call: NA; v_call: TRBV6-5; j_call: TRBJ1-6
cdr3_aa: CASSFGTGSVGELFF; d_call: TRBD1; v_call: TRBV5-6; j_call: TRBJ2-2
cdr3_aa: CASSEVGQPQHF; d_call: NA; v_call: TRBV27; j_call: TRBJ1-5
cdr3_aa: CASSPNRGVQPQHF; d_call: TRBD1; v_call: TRBV11-2; j_call: TRBJ1-5
cdr3_aa: CATNPRDRGPLGTYEQYF; d_call: TRBD1; v_call: TRBV5-8; j_call: TRBJ2-7
cdr3_aa: CASSLMGLAGDEQYF; d_call: TRBD2; v_call: TRBV7-3; j_call: TRBJ2-7
cdr3_aa: CASSAGSDPRTDTQYF; d_call: NA; v_call: TRBV9; j_call: TRBJ2-3
cdr3_aa: CASSTRDGYEQYF; d_call: NA; v_call: TRBV19; j_call: TRBJ2-7
cdr3_aa: CASSLKLNTQYF; d_call: NA; v_call: TRBV5-1; j_call: TRBJ2-3
cdr3_aa: CASALTGTGTFYTF; d_call: TRBD1; v_call: TRBV5-1; j_call: TRBJ1-2
cdr3_aa: CASSPSGGANEQFF; d_call: TRBD2; v_call: TRBV7-3; j_call: TRBJ2-1
cdr3_aa: CASSPTGLRLDEQYF; d_call: NA; v_call: TRBV5-1; j_call: TRBJ2-7
cdr3_aa: CAISGHEETQYF; d_call: NA; v_call: TRBV10-3; j_call: TRBJ2-5
cdr3_aa: CSVVSGAYEQYF; d_call: NA; v_call: TRBV29-1; j_call: TRBJ2-7
cdr3_aa: CASSPGHDEQYF; d_call: NA; v_call: TRBV5-6; j_call: TRBJ2-7
cdr3_aa: CASRPGTLSYEQYF; d_call: NA; v_call: TRBV6-1; j_call: TRBJ2-7
cdr3_aa: CASSLGDNPMAQYF; d_call: NA; v_call: TRBV5-1; j_call: TRBJ2-5
cdr3_aa: CASSLDGPWGKLFF; d_call: NA; v_call: TRBV5-1; j_call: TRBJ1-4
cdr3_aa: CASSPMPGQNEKLFF; d_call: TRBD1; v_call: TRBV7-8; j_call: TRBJ1-4
cdr3_aa: CASSLRTGESFTEAFF; d_call: TRBD1; v_call: TRBV19; j_call: TRBJ1-1
cdr3_aa: CASSFYRGESYNEQFF; d_call: TRBD1; v_call: TRBV7-8; j_call: TRBJ2-1
cdr3_aa: CASSLAGQGSGELFF; d_call: TRBD1; v_call: TRBV11-2; j_call: TRBJ2-2
cdr3_aa: CASSFGREQYF; d_call: NA; v_call: TRBV11-2; j_call: TRBJ2-5
cdr3_aa: CASSRAGDTGELFF; d_call: TRBD2; v_call: TRBV7-6; j_call: TRBJ2-2
cdr3_aa: CASSEQSGGNTGELFF; d_call: TRBD1; v_call: TRBV6-4; j_call: TRBJ2-2
cdr3_aa: CASSRSDRGTRGEKLFF; d_call: TRBD1; v_call: TRBV19; j_call: TRBJ1-4
cdr3_aa: CASSPKNTGELFF; d_call: NA; v_call: TRBV7-3; j_call: TRBJ2-2
cdr3_aa: CASTLLGGTNEKLFF; d_call: NA; v_call: TRBV19; j_call: TRBJ1-4
cdr3_aa: CASGENYGYTF; d_call: NA; v_call: TRBV6-5; j_call: TRBJ1-2
cdr3_aa: CASLGATDTQYF; d_call: NA; v_call: TRBV7-8; j_call: TRBJ2-3
cdr3_aa: CASSLDLGNEAFF; d_call: NA; v_call: TRBV6-1; j_call: TRBJ1-1
cdr3_aa: CASSQLAGGTDTQYF; d_call: TRBD2; v_call: TRBV6-1; j_call: TRBJ2-3
cdr3_aa: CASSARGVGTEAFF; d_call: NA; v_call: TRBV19; j_call: TRBJ1-1
cdr3_aa: CTSSEWDRGYGYTF; d_call: TRBD1; v_call: TRBV25-1; j_call: TRBJ1-2
cdr3_aa: CASSPGQASYEQYF; d_call: TRBD1; v_call: TRBV5-1; j_call: TRBJ2-7